This T cell receptor beta chain was recorded in a study of T cells in localized non-small cell lung cancer. There are 12 residues in the CDR3. With 1 base removed from V and 7 bases from J, the gap between germline ends came to 8 bases. Looked up from germline, CDR1 is SGHRS and CDR2 is YFSETQ. The assay was immunoSEQ multiplex PCR, and TCRdb's table has in-frame clones only and misses some. The top ten hold over 2% of the sample, which has roughly 35,000 clones, 92% seen once. Sequences were derived from peripheral blood, sampled before any cancer treatment. The chain is built from TRBV5-1 and TRBJ1-1; D perhaps matches TRBD1 (5 bases). The TCR sequence derives from a female donor of 60 years or more with stage I lung adenocarcinoma. The CDR3 region has the DNA TGCGCCAGCAGCTTGAGTCAGGGTGAAGCTTTCTTT. It specifies CASSLSQGEAFF.